This note documents a single TCR beta chain sequence. These data are taken from a study of blood T cell repertoires in COVID-19. Study as a whole: Sites across the United States, Italy and Spain contributed samples from acute and convalescent COVID-19.

TCRdb's table, derived via immunoSEQ multiplex PCR, lists solely in-frame clones and lacks some. The sample contains roughly 320,000 clones, more than 90% of which appear only once. Germline values: CDR1 WSHSY, CDR2 SAAADI. The CDR3 is 15 amino acids. With 7 bases clipped from V and 2 bases from J, the junction kept 7 bases outside the gene matches. Ages ranged from about 18 to 100 years, with residence in more than 20 US areas. Sequenced: PBMCs or T cells enriched from blood (not recorded which). This chain links TRBV10-2 with TRBJ2-2, with TRBD2 matching 7 bases. This receptor was taken from a woman aged 30 to 39 who had been exposed to COVID-19. The CDR3: CASIGGGSNTGELFF. The DNA for the CDR3 is TGCGCCAGCATTGGCGGGGGATCAAACACCGGGGAGCTGTTTTTT.